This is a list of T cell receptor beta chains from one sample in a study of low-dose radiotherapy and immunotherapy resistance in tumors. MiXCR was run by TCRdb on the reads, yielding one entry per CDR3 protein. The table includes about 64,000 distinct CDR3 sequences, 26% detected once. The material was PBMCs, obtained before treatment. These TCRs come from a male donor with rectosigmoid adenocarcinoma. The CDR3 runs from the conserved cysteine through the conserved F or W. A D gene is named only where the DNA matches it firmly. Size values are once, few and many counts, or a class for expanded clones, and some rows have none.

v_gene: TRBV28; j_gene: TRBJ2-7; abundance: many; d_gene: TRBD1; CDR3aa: CASSSGQTSYEQYF; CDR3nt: TGTGCCAGCAGTTCGGGACAGACCTCCTACGAGCAGTACTTC
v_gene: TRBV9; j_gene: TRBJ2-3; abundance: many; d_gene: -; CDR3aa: CASSAAGTTDTQYF; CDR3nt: TGTGCCAGCAGCGCGGCCGGGACCACAGATACGCAGTATTTT
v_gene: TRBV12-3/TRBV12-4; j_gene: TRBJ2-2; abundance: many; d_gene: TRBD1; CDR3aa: CASRTGTDGELFF; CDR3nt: TGTGCCAGCAGAACCGGGACAGACGGGGAGCTGTTTTTT
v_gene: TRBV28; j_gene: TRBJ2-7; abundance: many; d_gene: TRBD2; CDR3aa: CASLAGTYEQYF; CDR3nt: TGTGCCAGCCTAGCGGGAACCTACGAGCAGTACTTC
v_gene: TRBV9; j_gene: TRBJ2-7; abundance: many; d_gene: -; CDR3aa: CASSVADQTYEQYF; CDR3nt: TGTGCCAGCAGCGTAGCAGACCAGACATACGAGCAGTACTTC
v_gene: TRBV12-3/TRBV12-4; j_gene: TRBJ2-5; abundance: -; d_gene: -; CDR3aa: CASSARPETQYF; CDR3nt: TGTGCCAGCAGTGCAAGACCGGAGACCCAGTACTTC
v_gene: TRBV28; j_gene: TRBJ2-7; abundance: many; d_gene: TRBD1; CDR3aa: CASSLSLGGQGNEQYF; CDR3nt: TGTGCCAGCAGTTTATCTTTGGGGGGACAGGGAAACGAGCAGTACTTC
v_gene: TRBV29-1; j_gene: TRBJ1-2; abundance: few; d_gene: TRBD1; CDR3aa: CSVGTGAADGYTF; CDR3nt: TGCAGCGTCGGGACAGGGGCAGCAGATGGCTACACCTTC
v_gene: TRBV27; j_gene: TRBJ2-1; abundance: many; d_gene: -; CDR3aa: CASMEDSSYNEQFF; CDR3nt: TGTGCCAGCATGGAGGATAGCTCCTACAATGAGCAGTTCTTC
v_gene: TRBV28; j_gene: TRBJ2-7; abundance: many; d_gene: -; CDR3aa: CASSLTSSTPVISYEQYF; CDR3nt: TGTGCCAGCAGTCTAACCTCCTCTACCCCAGTGATCTCCTACGAGCAGTACTTC
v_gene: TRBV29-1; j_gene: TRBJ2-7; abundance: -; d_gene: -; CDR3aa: CSVAQGGLGYEQYF; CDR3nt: TGCAGCGTTGCCCAGGGTGGTTTAGGCTACGAGCAGTACTTC
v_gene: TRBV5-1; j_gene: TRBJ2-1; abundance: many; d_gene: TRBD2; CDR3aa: CASTSGGYNEQFF; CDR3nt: TGCGCCAGCACGAGCGGGGGGTACAATGAGCAGTTCTTC
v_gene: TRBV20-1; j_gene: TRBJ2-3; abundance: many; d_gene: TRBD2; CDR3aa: CSALAGAGGRTDTQYF; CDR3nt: TGCAGTGCCTTGGCCGGAGCGGGGGGCCGTACAGATACGCAGTATTTT
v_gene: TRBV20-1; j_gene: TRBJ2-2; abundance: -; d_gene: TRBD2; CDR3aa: CSARDPGTSGSAGELFF; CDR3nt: TGCAGTGCTAGAGATCCCGGGACTAGCGGGAGTGCCGGGGAGCTGTTTTTT
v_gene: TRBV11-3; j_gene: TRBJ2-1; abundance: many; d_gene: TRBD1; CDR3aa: CASSVTGGNEQFF; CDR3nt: TGTGCCAGCAGCGTAACAGGGGGCAATGAGCAGTTCTTC
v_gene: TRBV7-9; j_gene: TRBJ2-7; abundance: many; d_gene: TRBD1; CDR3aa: CASSLGASGDRGLGVYF; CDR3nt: TGTGCCAGCAGCTTAGGGGCTTCTGGGGACAGGGGCCTCGGTGTATACTTC
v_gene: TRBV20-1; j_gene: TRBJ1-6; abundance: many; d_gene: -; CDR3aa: CSARDNRANSYNSPLHF; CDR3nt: TGCAGTGCTAGAGATAACAGGGCAAACTCCTATAATTCACCCCTCCACTTT
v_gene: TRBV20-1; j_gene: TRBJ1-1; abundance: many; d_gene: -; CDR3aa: CSARQGSGTEAFF; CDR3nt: TGCAGTGCTAGGCAGGGGTCGGGGACTGAAGCTTTCTTT
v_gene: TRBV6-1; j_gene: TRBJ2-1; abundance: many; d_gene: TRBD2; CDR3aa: CASRRELAGAYNEQFF; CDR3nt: TGTGCCAGCAGGCGAGAACTAGCGGGAGCTTACAATGAGCAGTTCTTC
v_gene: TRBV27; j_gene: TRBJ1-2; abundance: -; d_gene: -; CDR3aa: CASGGASSYGYTF; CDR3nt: TGTGCCAGCGGGGGGGCCAGTAGCTATGGCTACACCTTC
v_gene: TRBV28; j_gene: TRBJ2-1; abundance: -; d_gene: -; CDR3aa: CASSQEVAGTAPNNEQFF; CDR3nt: TGTGCCAGCAGCCAGGAGGTTGCAGGGACGGCCCCAAACAATGAGCAGTTCTTC
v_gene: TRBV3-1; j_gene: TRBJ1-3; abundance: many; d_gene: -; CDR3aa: CASSRSGGNTIYF; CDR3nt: TGTGCCAGCAGCCGTTCCGGAGGAAACACCATATATTTT
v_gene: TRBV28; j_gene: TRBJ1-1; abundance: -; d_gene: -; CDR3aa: CASKTGHEAFF; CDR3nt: TGTGCCAGCAAAACGGGACACGAAGCTTTCTTT
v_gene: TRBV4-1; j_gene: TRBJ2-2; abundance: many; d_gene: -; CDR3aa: CASSQPRESTGELFF; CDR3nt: TGCGCCAGCAGCCAACCCAGGGAGAGCACCGGGGAGCTGTTTTTT
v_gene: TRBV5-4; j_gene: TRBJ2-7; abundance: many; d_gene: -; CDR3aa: CASSPYEINEQYF; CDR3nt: TGTGCCAGCAGCCCGTACGAGATCAACGAGCAGTACTTC
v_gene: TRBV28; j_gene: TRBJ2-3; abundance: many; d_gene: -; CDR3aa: CASSPPFGSGFSTDTQYF; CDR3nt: TGTGCCAGCAGTCCTCCTTTCGGTAGCGGATTTAGCACAGATACGCAGTATTTT
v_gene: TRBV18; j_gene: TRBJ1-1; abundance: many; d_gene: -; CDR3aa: CASSRPPSVRGTEAFF; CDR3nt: TGTGCCAGCTCACGCCCGCCGTCGGTCAGGGGAACTGAAGCTTTCTTT
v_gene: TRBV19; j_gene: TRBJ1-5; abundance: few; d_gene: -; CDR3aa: CASSMSQGFQPQHF; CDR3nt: TGTGCCAGTAGTATGAGTCAGGGGTTCCAGCCCCAGCATTTT